This T cell receptor beta chain was observed in a study of blood T cell repertoires in COVID-19. At the level of the study: Acute and convalescent COVID-19 samples came from the United States, Italy and Spain. The cDNA or gDNA used as material had been derived from T cells, B-cell-depleted T cells, or PBMCs.

Authors' analysis steps: Cell counts per sample came from amplifying reference gene primers. TCRdb's copy holds only in-frame clones and misses some; the assay was immunoSEQ multiplex PCR. That table supplies the V and J calls and clone size; D and trimming were determined from the DNA. This table holds around 67,000 clones, 90% to 95% found once. The sequencing sample was made of peripheral blood. The clonotype was recovered from a human donor in a cohort sampled during active COVID-19.

The CDR3 DNA follows: TGTGCCAGCACCCCCGGGGGAAATCAGCCCCAGCATTTT. Translating it yields CASTPGGNQPQHF. The chain couples TRBV2 to TRBJ1-5, with D perhaps matching TRBD1 (5 bases). V gave up 7 bases and J gave up 4 bases, with 11 bases separating them. Germline V lookup: CDR1 SNHLY, CDR2 FYNNEI. CDR3 length: 13 amino acids.